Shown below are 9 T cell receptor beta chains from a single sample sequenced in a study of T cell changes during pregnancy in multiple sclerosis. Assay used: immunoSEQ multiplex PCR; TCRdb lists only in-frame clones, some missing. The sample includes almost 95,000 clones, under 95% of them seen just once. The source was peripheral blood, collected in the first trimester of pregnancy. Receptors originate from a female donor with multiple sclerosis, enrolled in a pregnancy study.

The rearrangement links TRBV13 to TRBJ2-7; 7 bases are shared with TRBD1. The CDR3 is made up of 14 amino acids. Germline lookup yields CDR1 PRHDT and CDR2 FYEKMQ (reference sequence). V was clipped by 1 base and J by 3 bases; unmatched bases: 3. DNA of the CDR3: TGTGCCAGCAGCTTAGCAGGGGGTGGCTACGAGCAGTACTTC. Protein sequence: CASSLAGGGYEQYF.

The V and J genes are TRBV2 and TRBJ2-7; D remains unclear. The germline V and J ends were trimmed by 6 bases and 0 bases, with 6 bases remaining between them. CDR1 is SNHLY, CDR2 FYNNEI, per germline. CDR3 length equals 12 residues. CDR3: CASSLSSYEQYF. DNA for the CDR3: TGTGCCAGCAGCCTATCCTCCTACGAGCAGTACTTC.

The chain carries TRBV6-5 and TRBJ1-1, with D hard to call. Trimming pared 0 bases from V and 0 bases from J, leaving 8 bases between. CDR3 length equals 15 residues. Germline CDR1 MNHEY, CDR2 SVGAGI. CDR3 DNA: TGTGCCAGCAGTTACTCGAACTCGATGAACACTGAAGCTTTCTTT. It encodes CASSYSNSMNTEAFF.

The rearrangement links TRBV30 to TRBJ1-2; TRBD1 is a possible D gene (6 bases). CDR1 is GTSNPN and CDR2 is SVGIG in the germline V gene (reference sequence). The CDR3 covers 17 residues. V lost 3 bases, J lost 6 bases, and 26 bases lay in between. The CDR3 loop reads CAWSPISGLPGGHGYTF. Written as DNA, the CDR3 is TGTGCCTGGAGCCCCATCTCGGGTCTTCCGGGGGGCCATGGCTACACCTTC.

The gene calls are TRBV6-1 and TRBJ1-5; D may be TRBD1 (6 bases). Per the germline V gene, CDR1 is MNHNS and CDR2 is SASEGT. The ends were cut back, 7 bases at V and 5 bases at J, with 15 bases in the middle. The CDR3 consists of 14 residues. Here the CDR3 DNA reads TGTGCCAGCACTATGACAGGAAGTTATCAGCCCCAGCATTTT. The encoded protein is CASTMTGSYQPQHF.

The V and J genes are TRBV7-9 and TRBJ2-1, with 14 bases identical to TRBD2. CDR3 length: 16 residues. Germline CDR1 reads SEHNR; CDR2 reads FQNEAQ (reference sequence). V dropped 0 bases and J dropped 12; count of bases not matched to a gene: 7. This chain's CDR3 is CASSLAGTSGSGRQFF. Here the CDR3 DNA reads TGTGCCAGCAGCTTAGCTGGGACTAGCGGGAGTGGTCGGCAGTTCTTC.

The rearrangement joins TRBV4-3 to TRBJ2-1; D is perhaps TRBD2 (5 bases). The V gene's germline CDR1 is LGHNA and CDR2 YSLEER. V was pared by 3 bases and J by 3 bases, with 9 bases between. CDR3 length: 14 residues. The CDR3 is CASSHTGIYNEQFF. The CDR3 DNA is TGCGCCAGCAGCCATACGGGGATCTACAATGAGCAGTTCTTC.

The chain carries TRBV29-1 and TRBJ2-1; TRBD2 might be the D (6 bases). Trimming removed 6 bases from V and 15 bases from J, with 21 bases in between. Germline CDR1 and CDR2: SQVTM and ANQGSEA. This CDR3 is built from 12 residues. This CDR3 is CSVVWDSGLGFF. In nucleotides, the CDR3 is TGCAGCGTCGTCTGGGACTCGGGCTTGGGGTTCTTC.

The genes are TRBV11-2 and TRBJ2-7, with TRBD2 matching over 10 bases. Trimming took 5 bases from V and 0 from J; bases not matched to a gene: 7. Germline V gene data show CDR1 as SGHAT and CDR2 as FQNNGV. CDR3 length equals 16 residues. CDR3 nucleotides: TGTGCCAGCAGCACCGCAGCGGGAGGGGACTCCTACGAGCAGTACTTC. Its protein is CASSTAAGGDSYEQYF.